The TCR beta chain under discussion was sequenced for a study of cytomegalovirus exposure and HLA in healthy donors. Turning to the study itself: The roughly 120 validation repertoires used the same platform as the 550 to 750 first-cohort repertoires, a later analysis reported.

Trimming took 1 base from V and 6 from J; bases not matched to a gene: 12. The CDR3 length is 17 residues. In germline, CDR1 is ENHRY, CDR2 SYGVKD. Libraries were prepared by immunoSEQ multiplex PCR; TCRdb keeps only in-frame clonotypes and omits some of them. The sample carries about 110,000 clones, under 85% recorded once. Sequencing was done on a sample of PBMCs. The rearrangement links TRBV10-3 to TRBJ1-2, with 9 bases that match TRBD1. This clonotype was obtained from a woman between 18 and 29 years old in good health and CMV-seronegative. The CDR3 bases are TGTGCCATCAGTGAGTGGGACAGGGAGAGCCTGTTGGATGGCTACACCTTC. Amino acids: CAISEWDRESLLDGYTF.